These 15 T cell receptor beta chains were sequenced from one sample in a study of blood T cells in healthy people across ages. For the second PCR, which ran for about 6 to 11 cycles, a sample-barcoded 5' primer and a J-beta primer mix were used. TCRdb called the 5' RACE reads again in MiXCR, with one record for every CDR3 protein. The table includes approximately 830,000 distinct CDR3 sequences, around 62% detected once. The sample was blood. Receptors were obtained from a man between 25 and 39 years old in good health.

The chain combines TRBV4-1 with TRBJ2-5; no clear D gene. The V gene lost 3 bases and the J gene lost 5 bases, with 16 bases spanning the gap. CDR1 and CDR2 (germline): MGHRA, YSYEKL. The CDR3 extends over 15 amino acids. CDR3 DNA: TGCGCCAGCAGCCAGGGCCACGGTACCTTTGAGACCCAGTACTTC. As protein: CASSQGHGTFETQYF.

This clonotype was picked up one time. The chain combines TRBV4-3 with TRBJ2-1; D gene ambiguous. The germline V gene encodes CDR1 LGHNA and CDR2 YSLEER. CDR3 length: 14 residues. V gave up 0 bases and J gave up 8 bases, with 11 bases separating them. CDR3 sequence: CASSQDRFSDEQFF. The CDR3 bases are TGCGCCAGCAGCCAAGACCGTTTCAGCGATGAGCAGTTCTTC.

This clonotype was found many times. At one end the junction does not follow the germline gene, possibly because of a read error. The V gene is TRBV5-1, the J gene TRBJ2-1, with 9 bases fitting TRBD1. The CDR3 is 14 residues long. Germline V gene lookup returns CDR1 SGHRS and CDR2 YFSETQ. DNA of the CDR3: TGTGCCAGCAGCCCGGGACAGGGATACAATGAGCAGTTCTTC. Amino acids: CASSPGQGYNEQFF.

The V call is TRBV3-1, the J call TRBJ1-6, with D uncertain. Trimming stripped 0 bases from V and 5 bases from J, with 5 bases between. This CDR3 is built from 14 residues. The germline gives CDR1 LGHDT, CDR2 YNNKEL (reference sequence). CDR3 DNA sequence: TGTGCCAGCAGCCAAGAGCGGGATAATTCACCCCTCCACTTT. Its protein is CASSQERDNSPLHF.

This clonotype was recorded only once. This chain links TRBV10-3 with TRBJ2-1, with a tentative D call TRBD2 (5 bases). Trimming cost V 3 bases and J 13 bases, with 13 bases left between them. The CDR3 consists of 12 residues. CDR1 ENHRY and CDR2 SYGVKD come from the germline V gene. CDR3 in amino acids: CAISDAGLEQFF. The DNA for the CDR3 is TGTGCCATCAGTGACGCGGGCTTGGAACAGTTCTTC.

Only a few counts were recorded for this clonotype. V and J are TRBV9 and TRBJ2-3; perhaps TRBD2 as D (6 bases). Germline CDR1 reads SGDLS; CDR2 reads YYNGEE. The V end was cut by 3 bases, the J end by 6 bases, with 8 bases between. This CDR3 has 12 amino acids. The CDR3 protein is CASSAGRDTQYF. The CDR3 nucleotides read TGTGCCAGCAGCGCTGGGAGGGATACGCAGTATTTT. The full variable domain, with the rest looked up from reference TRBV9 and TRBJ2-3, is DSGVTQTPKHLITATGQRVTLRCSPRSGDLSVYWYQQSLDQGLQFLIQYYNGEERAKGNILERFSAQQFPDLHSELNLSSLELGDSALYFCASSAGRDTQYFGPGTRLTVL.

This clonotype was seen more than once but under ten times. The chain links TRBV12-3 or TRBV12-4 to TRBJ1-6; TRBD1 matches at 7 bases. V lost 7 bases and J lost 7; bases outside the gene matches: 7. The CDR3 totals 14 residues. The chain's CDR3 is CASNTGAGNSPLHF. The CDR3 coding sequence is TGTGCCAGCAATACAGGGGCAGGGAATTCACCCCTCCACTTT.

The chain combines TRBV12-3 or TRBV12-4 with TRBJ1-2; unclear D gene. Trimming cost V 3 bases and J 7 bases, with 15 bases left between them. This CDR3 comprises 14 residues. DNA of the CDR3: TGTGCCAGCAGTTTGTCGGCGCTTGAGGCTGGCTACACCTTC. Translated: CASSLSALEAGYTF.

This chain uses TRBV7-6 with TRBJ2-7, with TRBD1 matching over 12 bases. CDR1 is SGHVS and CDR2 is FNYEAQ in the germline V gene. The CDR3 is 14 residues long. V was clipped by 5 bases and J by 6 bases; unmatched bases: 5. The CDR3 DNA sequence: TGTGCCAGCAGCCTGGGACAGGGGGCTCTCGAGCAGTACTTC. Its translation: CASSLGQGALEQYF.

The chain recombines TRBV25-1 with TRBJ2-3; D may be TRBD2 (5 bases). The CDR3 consists of 17 residues. CDR1 is MGHDK and CDR2 is SYGVNS in the germline V gene. The ends were cut back, 1 base at V and 4 bases at J, with 18 bases in the middle. The CDR3 loop is CASSEFGLLTPADTQYF. The CDR3 nucleotides are TGTGCCAGCAGTGAATTTGGACTCCTGACCCCGGCAGATACGCAGTATTTT.

This clonotype has just a few counts. This chain joins TRBV7-2 and TRBJ2-5, with no clear D. The J call is in doubt because the DNA end fits TRBJ2-7 better. CDR1 and CDR2 (germline): SGHTA, FQGNSA. This CDR3 is 16 amino acids long. The CDR3 protein is CASSLAGDGRIDEQYF. CDR3 coding DNA: TGTGCCAGCAGCTTAGCGGGCGACGGCCGAATCGACGAGCAGTACTTC.

This sequence joins TRBV6-5 and TRBJ1-6; unclear D gene. Germline V gene sequence: CDR1 MNHEY, CDR2 SVGAGI. The CDR3 contains 14 residues. V lost 6 bases to trimming and J lost 9 bases, with 15 bases between them. The CDR3 bases are TGTGCCAGCAGACGAGACATACCTAGTTCACCCCTCCACTTT. Its protein product is CASRRDIPSSPLHF.

J is TRBJ1-4 and V is TRBV6-5, with 7 bases identical to TRBD1. Per germline, CDR1 MNHEY and CDR2 SVGAGI. V shed 0 bases, J shed 7 bases, and the junction held 2 bases outside the gene matches. There are 14 residues in the CDR3. CDR3 region: CASSYSAGGEKLFF. DNA of the CDR3: TGTGCCAGCAGTTACTCGGCAGGGGGTGAAAAACTGTTTTTT.

The genes are TRBV7-9 and TRBJ2-5, with D possibly matching TRBD1 (5 bases). Germline V lookup: CDR1 SEHNR, CDR2 FQNEAQ (reference sequence). V shed 5 bases and J shed 2 bases, with 15 bases lying between them. This CDR3 is built from 15 residues. This CDR3 is CASSIGATAQETQYF. Here the CDR3 DNA reads TGTGCCAGCAGCATAGGGGCGACGGCTCAAGAGACCCAGTACTTC.

This clonotype was counted a single time. The chain employs TRBV13 and TRBJ2-1; D not certain. Looked up from germline, CDR1 is PRHDT and CDR2 is FYEKMQ (reference sequence). V was clipped by 6 bases and J by 7 bases, with 10 bases between them. This CDR3 is 12 amino acids long. This chain's CDR3 is CASSPVINEQFF. Here the CDR3 DNA reads TGTGCCAGCAGTCCGGTTATAAATGAGCAGTTCTTC.